The clone carrying this TCR beta chain has just a few counts. Per the original data handling: Using reference gene primer amplification, nucleated cell counts were estimated. Profiled with immunoSEQ multiplex PCR; TCRdb holds only in-frame clones, not every one. The DNA was the basis for D and trimming; V, J and clone size are from that table. The sample holds 95,000 to 150,000 clones; roughly four fifths are singletons and the top ten take approximately 5.9%. This entry is derived from a study of blood T cell repertoires in COVID-19. In the study overall: Samples representing acute and convalescent COVID-19 were sourced from the United States, Italy and Spain.

V was pared by 6 bases and J by 3 bases, with 8 bases of the junction left unmatched. The CDR3 spans 15 residues. Germline V lookup: CDR1 SNHLY, CDR2 FYNNEI. The chain uses TRBV2 and TRBJ2-1; 7 bases align to TRBD1. The specimen was peripheral blood. This receptor was taken from a man at least 80 years old with COVID-19, enrolled during active disease. The CDR3 reads CASSRDSGVYNEQFF. The CDR3 DNA reads TGTGCCAGCAGCAGGGACAGCGGAGTCTACAATGAGCAGTTCTTC.